What follows describes a single T cell receptor (beta chain). Its antigen is unknown. TCRdb reprocessed the 5' RACE reads and reports one entry per CDR3 protein, with no DNA. Here the sample table reports fewer than 550,000 distinct CDR3 sequences. Germline assignment: CDR1 MGHRA and CDR2 YSYEKL. This CDR3 is built from 16 residues. This record comes from a study of monozygotic twins with inflammatory bowel disease. Staff drew a roughly 2.5 ml blood sample from each donor. Study-wide results and limits: Findings did not support one strong IBD-associated signal or clonotype. Patients with IBD had less TCRbeta diversity (inverse Simpson) than their healthy co-twins.

The sample consisted of blood. The J gene is TRBJ1-2, the V gene TRBV4-1. The TCR originated in a human donor with ulcerative colitis or Crohn's disease, or a healthy co-twin of an affected twin (not recorded which). The CDR3 sequence: CASSQDRNRVGYGYTF.